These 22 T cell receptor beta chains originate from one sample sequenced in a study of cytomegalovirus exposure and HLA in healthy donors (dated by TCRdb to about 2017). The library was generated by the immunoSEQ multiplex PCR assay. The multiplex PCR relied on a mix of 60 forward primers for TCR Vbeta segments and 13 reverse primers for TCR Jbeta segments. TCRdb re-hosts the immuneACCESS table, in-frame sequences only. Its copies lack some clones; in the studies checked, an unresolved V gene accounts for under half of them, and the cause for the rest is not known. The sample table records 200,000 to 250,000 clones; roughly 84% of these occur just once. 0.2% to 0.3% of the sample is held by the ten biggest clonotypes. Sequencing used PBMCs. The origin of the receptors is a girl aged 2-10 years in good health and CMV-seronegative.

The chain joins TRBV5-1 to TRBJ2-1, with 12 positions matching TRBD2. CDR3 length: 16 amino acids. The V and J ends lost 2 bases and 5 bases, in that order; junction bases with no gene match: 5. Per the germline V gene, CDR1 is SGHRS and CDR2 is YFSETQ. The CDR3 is CASSLGGLAGDNEQFF. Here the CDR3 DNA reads TGCGCCAGCAGCTTAGGGGGACTAGCGGGCGACAATGAGCAGTTCTTC.

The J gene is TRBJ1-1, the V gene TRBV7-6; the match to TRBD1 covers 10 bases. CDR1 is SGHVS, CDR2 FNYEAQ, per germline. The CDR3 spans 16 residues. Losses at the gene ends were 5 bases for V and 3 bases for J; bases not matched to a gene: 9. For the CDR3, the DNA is TGTGCCAGCAGCCCGGCCTCCGGGACAGGGGACACTGAAGCTTTCTTT. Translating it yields CASSPASGTGDTEAFF. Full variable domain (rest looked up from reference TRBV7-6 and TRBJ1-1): GAGVSQSPRYKVTKRGQDVALRCDPISGHVSLYWYRQALGQGPEFLTYFNYEAQQDKSGLPNDRFSAERPEGSISTLTIQRTEQRDSAMYRCASSPASGTGDTEAFFGQGTRLTVV.

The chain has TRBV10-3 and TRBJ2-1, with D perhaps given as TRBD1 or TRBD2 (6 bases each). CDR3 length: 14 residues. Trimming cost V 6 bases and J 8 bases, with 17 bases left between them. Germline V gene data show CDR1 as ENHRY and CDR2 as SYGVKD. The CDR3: CAIREGGGRDEQFF. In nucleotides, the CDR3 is TGTGCCATCAGGGAGGGGGGAGGCCGGGATGAGCAGTTCTTC.

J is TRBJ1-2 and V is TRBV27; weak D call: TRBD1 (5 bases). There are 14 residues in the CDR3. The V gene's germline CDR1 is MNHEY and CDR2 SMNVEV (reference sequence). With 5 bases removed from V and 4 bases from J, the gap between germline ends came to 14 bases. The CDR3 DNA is TGTGCCAGCAGTGGACATGCTTCGGGCTATGGCTACACCTTC. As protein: CASSGHASGYGYTF.

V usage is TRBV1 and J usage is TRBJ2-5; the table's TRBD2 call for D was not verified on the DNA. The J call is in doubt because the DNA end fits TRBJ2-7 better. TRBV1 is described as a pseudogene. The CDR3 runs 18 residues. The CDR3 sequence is CTSSQGTTFSGRAYEQYF. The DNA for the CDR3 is TGCACCAGCAGCCAAGGTACCACTTTTAGCGGGAGGGCATACGAGCAGTACTTC.

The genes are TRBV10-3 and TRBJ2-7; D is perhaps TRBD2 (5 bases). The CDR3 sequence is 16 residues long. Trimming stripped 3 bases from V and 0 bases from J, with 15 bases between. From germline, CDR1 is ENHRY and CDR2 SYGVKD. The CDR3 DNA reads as TGTGCCATCAGTGATGGTGAGGGATGGAGCTCCTACGAGCAGTACTTC. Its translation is CAISDGEGWSSYEQYF.

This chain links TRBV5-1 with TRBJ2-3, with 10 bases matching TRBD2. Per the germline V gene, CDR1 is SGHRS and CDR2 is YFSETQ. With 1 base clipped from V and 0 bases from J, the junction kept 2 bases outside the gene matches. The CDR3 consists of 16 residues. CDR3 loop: CASSLTSGVSTDTQYF. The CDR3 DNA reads TGCGCCAGCAGCTTGACTAGCGGGGTGAGCACAGATACGCAGTATTTT.

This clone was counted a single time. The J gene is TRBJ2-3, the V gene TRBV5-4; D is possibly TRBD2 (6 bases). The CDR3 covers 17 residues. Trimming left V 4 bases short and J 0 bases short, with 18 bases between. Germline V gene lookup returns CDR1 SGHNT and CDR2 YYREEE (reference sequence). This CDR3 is CASSIRTGRISTDTQYF. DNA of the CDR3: TGTGCCAGCAGCATCCGGACGGGGAGGATTAGCACAGATACGCAGTATTTT.

As DNA, the CDR3 is TGTGCCGTCCACGGTGGAAACACCATATATTTT. Residues: CAVHGGNTIYF. The chain combines TRBV2 with TRBJ1-3, with unresolved D. In germline, CDR1 is SNHLY, CDR2 FYNNEI. This CDR3 spans 11 amino acids. Trimming removed 11 bases from V and 3 bases from J, with 8 bases in between.

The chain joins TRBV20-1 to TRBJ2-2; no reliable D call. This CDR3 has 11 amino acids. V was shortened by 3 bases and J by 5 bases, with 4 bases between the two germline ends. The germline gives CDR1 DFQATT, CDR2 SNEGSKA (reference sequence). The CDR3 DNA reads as TGCAGTGCTAGGAGAACCGGGGAGCTGTTTTTT. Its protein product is CSARRTGELFF.

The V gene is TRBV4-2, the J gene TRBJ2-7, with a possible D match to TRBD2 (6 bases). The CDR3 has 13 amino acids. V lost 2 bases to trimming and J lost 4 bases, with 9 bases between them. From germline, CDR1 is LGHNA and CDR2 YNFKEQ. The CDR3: CASSQTSSYEQYF. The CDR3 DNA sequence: TGTGCCAGCAGCCAAACTAGCAGTTACGAGCAGTACTTC.

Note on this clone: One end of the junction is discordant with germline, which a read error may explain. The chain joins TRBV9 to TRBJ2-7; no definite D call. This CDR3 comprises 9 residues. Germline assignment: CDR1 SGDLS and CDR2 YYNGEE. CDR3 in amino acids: CASSPGLDF. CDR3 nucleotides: TGTGCCAGCAGCCCCGGGTTGGACTTC.

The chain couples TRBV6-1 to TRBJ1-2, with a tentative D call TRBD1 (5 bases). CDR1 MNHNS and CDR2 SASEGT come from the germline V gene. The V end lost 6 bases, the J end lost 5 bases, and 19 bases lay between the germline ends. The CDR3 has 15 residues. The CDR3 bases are TGTGCCAGCAGCCACCCGGGGGGGGAGATTTATGGCTACACCTTC. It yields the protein CASSHPGGEIYGYTF.

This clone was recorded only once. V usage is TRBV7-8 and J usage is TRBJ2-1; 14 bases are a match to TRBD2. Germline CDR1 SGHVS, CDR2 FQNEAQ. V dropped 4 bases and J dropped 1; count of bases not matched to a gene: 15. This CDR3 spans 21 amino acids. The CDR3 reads CASSSRRQGLAGEGSYNEQFF. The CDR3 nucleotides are TGTGCCAGCAGCTCTCGCCGACAGGGACTAGCGGGAGAAGGGTCCTACAATGAGCAGTTCTTC.

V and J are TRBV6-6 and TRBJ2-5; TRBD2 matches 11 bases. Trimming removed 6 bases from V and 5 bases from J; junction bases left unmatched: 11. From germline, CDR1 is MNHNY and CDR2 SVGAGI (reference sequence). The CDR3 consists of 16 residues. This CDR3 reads CASRHTSGSGGETQYF. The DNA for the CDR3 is TGTGCCAGCAGGCACACTAGCGGGAGTGGAGGGGAGACCCAGTACTTC.

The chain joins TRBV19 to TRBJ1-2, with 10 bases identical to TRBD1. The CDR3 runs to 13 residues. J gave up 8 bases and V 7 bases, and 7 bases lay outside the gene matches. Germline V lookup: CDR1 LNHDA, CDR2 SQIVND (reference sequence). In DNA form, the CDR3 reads TGTGCCAGTACTTGGGACAGGGGAGGCGGCTACACCTTC. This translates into CASTWDRGGGYTF. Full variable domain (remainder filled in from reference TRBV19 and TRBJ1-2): DGGITQSPKYLFRKEGQNVTLSCEQNLNHDAMYWYRQDPGQGLRLIYYSQIVNDFQKGDIAEGYSVSREKKESFPLTVTSAQKNPTAFYLCASTWDRGGGYTFGSGTRLTVV.

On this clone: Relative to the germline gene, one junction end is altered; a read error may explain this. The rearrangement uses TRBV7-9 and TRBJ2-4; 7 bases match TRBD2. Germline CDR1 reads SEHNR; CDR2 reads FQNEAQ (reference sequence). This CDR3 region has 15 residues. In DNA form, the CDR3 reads TGTTCCAGCAGCTACAGCGGGGAAGCCAAAAACATTCAGTACTTC. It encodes CSSSYSGEAKNIQYF.

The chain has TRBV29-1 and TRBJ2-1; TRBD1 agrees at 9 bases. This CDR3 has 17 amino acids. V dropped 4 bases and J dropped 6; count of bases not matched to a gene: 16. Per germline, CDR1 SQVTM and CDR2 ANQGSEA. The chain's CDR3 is CSVGGGQGGRRLNEQFF. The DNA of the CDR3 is TGCAGCGTTGGAGGGGGACAGGGAGGTCGTAGGCTCAATGAGCAGTTCTTC.

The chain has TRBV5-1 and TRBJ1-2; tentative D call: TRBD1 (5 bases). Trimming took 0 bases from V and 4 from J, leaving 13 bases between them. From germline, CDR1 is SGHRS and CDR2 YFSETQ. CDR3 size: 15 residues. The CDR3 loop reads CASSLEAGVSYGYTF. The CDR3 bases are TGCGCCAGCAGCTTGGAAGCGGGGGTAAGCTATGGCTACACCTTC. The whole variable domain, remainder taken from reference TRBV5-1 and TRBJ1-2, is KAGVTQTPRYLIKTRGQQVTLSCSPISGHRSVSWYQQTPGQGLQFLFEYFSETQRNKGNFPGRFSGRQFSNSRSEMNVSTLELGDSALYLCASSLEAGVSYGYTFGSGTRLTVV.

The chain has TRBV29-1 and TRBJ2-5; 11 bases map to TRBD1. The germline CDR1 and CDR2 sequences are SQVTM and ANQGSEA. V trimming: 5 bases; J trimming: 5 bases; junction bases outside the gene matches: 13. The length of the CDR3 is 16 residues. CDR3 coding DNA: TGCAGCGTTACCCGGGGGGGGACAGGGGGGTGGGAGACCCAGTACTTC. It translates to CSVTRGGTGGWETQYF. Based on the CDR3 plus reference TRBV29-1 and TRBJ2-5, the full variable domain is SAVISQKPSRDICQRGTSLTIQCQVDSQVTMMFWYRQQPGQSLTLIATANQGSEATYESGFVIDKFPISRPNLTFSTLTVSNMSPEDSSIYLCSVTRGGTGGWETQYFGPGTRLLVL.

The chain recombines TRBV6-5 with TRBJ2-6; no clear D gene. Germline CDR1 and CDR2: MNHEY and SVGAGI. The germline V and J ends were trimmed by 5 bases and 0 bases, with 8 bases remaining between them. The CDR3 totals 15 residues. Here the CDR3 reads CASSRQVSGANVLTF. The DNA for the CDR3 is TGTGCCAGCAGTCGGCAGGTCTCTGGGGCCAACGTCCTGACTTTC.

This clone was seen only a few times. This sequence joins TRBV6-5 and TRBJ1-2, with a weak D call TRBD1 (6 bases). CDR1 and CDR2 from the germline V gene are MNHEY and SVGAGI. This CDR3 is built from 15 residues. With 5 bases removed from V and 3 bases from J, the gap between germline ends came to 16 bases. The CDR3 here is CASSSTQGSDYGYTF. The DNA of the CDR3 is TGTGCCAGCAGTAGCACTCAGGGGTCAGACTATGGCTACACCTTC.